The 28 T cell receptor beta chains below come from one sample, sequenced in a study of cytomegalovirus exposure and HLA in healthy donors. With 60 Vbeta and 13 Jbeta primers, the PCR was carried out. Sequencing was performed with immunoSEQ multiplex PCR; in TCRdb, only in-frame clones are kept and a portion is missing. The data show approximately 130,000 clones, 70% to 80% seen once. The sequenced material came from PBMCs. The receptors come from a man between 25 and 39 years old in good health and CMV-seronegative.

The chain combines TRBV6-6 with TRBJ1-5; D is perhaps TRBD1 (5 bases). Germline-derived CDR1 and CDR2 are MNHNY and SVGAGI (reference sequence). The ends were cut back, 5 bases at V and 0 bases at J, with 11 bases in the middle. The CDR3 has 15 residues. The CDR3 is CASSQQDDSNQPQHF. In nucleotides, the CDR3 is TGTGCCAGCAGTCAACAGGACGATAGCAATCAGCCCCAGCATTTT.

This clone was picked up a small number of times. The chain's CDR3 is CASSQGQGTSKGEKLFF. CDR3 nucleotides: TGCGCCAGCAGCCAAGGACAGGGGACTTCCAAAGGGGAAAAACTGTTTTTT. V usage is TRBV4-3 and J usage is TRBJ1-4; 8 bases match TRBD1. The germline V gene has CDR1 LGHNA and CDR2 YSLEER. V dropped 1 base and J dropped 8; count of bases not matched to a gene: 12. The CDR3 is made up of 17 amino acids.

The gene calls are TRBV30 and TRBJ1-2, with D possibly matching TRBD1 (6 bases). The CDR3 length is 13 residues. V was pared by 1 base and J by 5 bases, with 11 bases between. The germline V gene encodes CDR1 GTSNPN and CDR2 SVGIG (reference sequence). This chain's CDR3 is CAWSGRTVYGYTF. CDR3 nucleotides: TGTGCCTGGAGTGGCAGGACAGTTTATGGCTACACCTTC.

The J gene is TRBJ1-1, the V gene TRBV12-5; D is unresolved. Germline V gene sequence: CDR1 LGHNT, CDR2 FRNRAP. V was pared by 3 bases and J by 0 bases, with 5 bases between. The CDR3 covers 13 residues. The CDR3: CASGFGVNTEAFF. In DNA form, the CDR3 reads TGTGCTAGTGGTTTCGGAGTGAACACTGAAGCTTTCTTT.

In its sample, this clone was seen a few times. The chain has TRBV27 and TRBJ1-6, with 8 positions matching TRBD1. Germline CDR1 reads MNHEY; CDR2 reads SMNVEV (reference sequence). The CDR3 is made up of 15 amino acids. Unmatched junction bases numbered 7, after V lost 2 bases and J lost 10 bases. CDR3 residues: CASSLDRGHYSPLHF. The CDR3 nucleotides read TGTGCCAGCAGTTTAGACAGGGGTCATTACTCACCCCTCCACTTT.

The rearrangement uses TRBV19 and TRBJ1-2; 7 bases line up with TRBD1. The CDR3 has 13 amino acids. Germline CDR1 and CDR2: LNHDA and SQIVND (reference sequence). Germline trimming cut 6 bases from V and 4 bases from J; bases unmatched to any gene: 5. The CDR3 bases are TGTGCCAGTAGCAAGACAGGGCCCTATGGCTACACCTTC. It is translated as CASSKTGPYGYTF.

The DNA of the CDR3 is TGTGCCAGCAGCCAAACAGGGGGCCCGGGTCAGCCCCAGCATTTT. This translates into CASSQTGGPGQPQHF. This chain uses TRBV6-6 with TRBJ1-5; TRBD1 aligns across 9 bases. CDR1 and CDR2 (germline): MNHNY, SVGAGI (reference sequence). The V segment lost 6 bases and the J segment 6 bases; nucleotides outside the gene matches: 9. The CDR3 consists of 15 residues.

The chain recombines TRBV19 with TRBJ1-4; 8 bases are shared with TRBD1. The CDR3 is made up of 14 amino acids. CDR1 is LNHDA and CDR2 is SQIVND in the germline V gene (reference sequence). V lost 7 bases to trimming and J lost 8 bases; unmatched junction nucleotides: 9. CDR3 in amino acids: CASTLTGVFEKLFF. CDR3 in DNA: TGTGCCAGTACTTTGACAGGGGTTTTCGAAAAACTGTTTTTT.

The chain has TRBV2 and TRBJ2-7; 10 bases agree with TRBD1. V lost 3 bases, J lost 6 bases, and 8 bases stayed unmatched. Germline CDR1 and CDR2: SNHLY and FYNNEI. The CDR3 contains 15 residues. The CDR3 loop is CASSEKTGGSGEQYF. The CDR3 DNA is TGTGCCAGCAGTGAGAAGACAGGGGGCTCGGGCGAGCAGTACTTC.

This clone occurred a few times. One end of the junction fails to match germline, which may point to a read error. This sequence joins TRBV6-1 and TRBJ2-1; the D gene is possibly TRBD1 (5 bases). The CDR3 loop spans 15 amino acids. Germline-derived CDR1 and CDR2 are MNHNS and SASEGT. The CDR3 here is CASSEGAGLHNEQFF. The CDR3 DNA reads as TGTGCCAGCAGCGAAGGAGCAGGGCTGCACAATGAGCAGTTCTTC.

This clone appeared once. J is TRBJ1-4 and V is TRBV7-9, with D unclear. The V gene's germline CDR1 is SEHNR and CDR2 FQNEAQ (reference sequence). This CDR3 is 12 amino acids long. V was cut by 3 bases and J by 8 bases, with 7 bases left in between. The CDR3 region is CASSFSPEKLFF. DNA for the CDR3: TGTGCCAGCAGCTTCTCCCCGGAAAAACTGTTTTTT.

The rearrangement links TRBV19 to TRBJ2-7; the D gene is possibly TRBD1 (6 bases). In germline, CDR1 is LNHDA, CDR2 SQIVND (reference sequence). This CDR3 has 12 amino acids. Trimming shortened V by 5 bases and J by 6 bases, and 11 bases separated the two germline ends. The CDR3 here is CASSFGTFEQYF. CDR3 bases: TGTGCCAGTAGTTTCGGGACATTCGAGCAGTACTTC.

V gene TRBV4-1 combines with J gene TRBJ2-5; perhaps TRBD2 as D (6 bases). This CDR3 comprises 13 residues. V lost 3 bases and J lost 5, with 10 bases in between. The V gene's germline CDR1 is MGHRA and CDR2 YSYEKL. The CDR3 bases are TGCGCCAGCAGCCAGACCCGGGGGGAGACCCAGTACTTC. Translation: CASSQTRGETQYF.

The chain has TRBV5-6 and TRBJ1-4; D is undetermined. The CDR3 totals 15 residues. V lost 1 base and J 0 bases, leaving 7 bases between the germline ends. Germline CDR1 SGHDT, CDR2 YYEEEE. In DNA, the CDR3 is TGTGCCAGCAGCTTGACGGGTGCAACTAATGAAAAACTGTTTTTT. It is translated as CASSLTGATNEKLFF.

The CDR3 loop is CASSLALQGKIVETQYF. The DNA of the CDR3 is TGTGCCAGCAGCTTAGCGCTACAGGGAAAAATCGTCGAGACCCAGTACTTC. The chain has TRBV7-2 and TRBJ2-5; perhaps TRBD1 as D (6 bases). This CDR3 spans 17 amino acids. V lost 0 bases and J lost 5, with 19 bases in between. CDR1 and CDR2 (germline): SGHTA, FQGNSA.

The V and J genes are TRBV30 and TRBJ2-3, with TRBD2 matching over 8 bases. V was pared by 0 bases and J by 2 bases, with 7 bases of the junction left unmatched. The CDR3 is 16 amino acids. From germline, CDR1 is GTSNPN and CDR2 SVGIG (reference sequence). CDR3 region: CAWSVGNSGTTDTQYF. The CDR3 nucleotides are TGTGCCTGGAGTGTAGGAAATAGCGGGACCACAGATACGCAGTATTTT.

The J gene is TRBJ2-5, the V gene TRBV11-2, with D possibly matching TRBD1 (5 bases). The V end was cut by 5 bases, the J end by 4 bases, with 14 bases between. The CDR3 contains 14 residues. Germline lookup yields CDR1 SGHAT and CDR2 FQNNGV. The CDR3 nucleotides read TGTGCCAGCAGCACAGGCTCGAATCTAGAGACCCAGTACTTC. Its translation is CASSTGSNLETQYF.

This clone was counted only a few times. This chain uses TRBV28 with TRBJ2-7; 7 bases match TRBD2. This CDR3 spans 13 amino acids. Germline V lookup: CDR1 MDHEN, CDR2 SYDVKM. Losses at the gene ends were 6 bases for V and 9 bases for J; bases not matched to a gene: 11. The DNA of the CDR3 is TGTGCCAGCAGGAACACCGGGACTATGAGGCAGTACTTC. Translating it yields CASRNTGTMRQYF.

This chain links TRBV7-3 with TRBJ2-1; 13 bases are shared with TRBD2. This CDR3 region has 15 residues. The J segment lost 9 bases and the V segment lost 5 bases, leaving 7 bases of the junction unmatched. Germline V lookup: CDR1 SGHTA, CDR2 FQGTGA. This chain's CDR3 is CASSPGLAGEGEQFF. The CDR3 nucleotides are TGTGCCAGCAGCCCCGGACTAGCGGGAGAGGGTGAGCAGTTCTTC.

The V gene is TRBV30, the J gene TRBJ2-7; a possible D gene is TRBD1 (6 bases). The CDR3 is made up of 15 amino acids. The germline CDR1 and CDR2 sequences are GTSNPN and SVGIG (reference sequence). Trimming took off 0 bases at V and 4 bases at J, with 16 bases between the two ends. CDR3 protein: CAWSVKEAGEYEQYF. The CDR3 region has the DNA TGTGCCTGGAGTGTAAAGGAGGCAGGGGAATACGAGCAGTACTTC.

V and J are TRBV19 and TRBJ1-5; unclear D gene. V lost 6 bases, J lost 7 bases, and 13 bases lay in between. This CDR3 comprises 13 residues. Germline assignment: CDR1 LNHDA and CDR2 SQIVND (reference sequence). CDR3 in DNA: TGTGCCAGTAGCAATTCAGAACGACAGCCCCAGCATTTT. Translated: CASSNSERQPQHF.

This chain joins TRBV18 and TRBJ2-6; 9 positions agree with TRBD2. The junction had 10 bases not matched to a gene; V was cut back by 4 bases and J by 0 bases. The CDR3 has 19 amino acids. Per germline, CDR1 KGHSH and CDR2 LQKENI. This CDR3 is CASSQTPTSGSSGANVLTF. In nucleotides, the CDR3 is TGTGCCAGCTCACAGACCCCGACTAGCGGCAGCTCTGGGGCCAACGTCCTGACTTTC. Filled out from reference TRBV18 and TRBJ2-6, the complete variable domain reads NAGVMQNPRHLVRRRGQEARLRCSPMKGHSHVYWYRQLPEEGLKFMVYLQKENIIDESGMPKERFSAEFPKEGPSILRIQQVVRGDSAAYFCASSQTPTSGSSGANVLTFGAGSRLTVL.

This clone was counted a few times. The chain joins TRBV7-2 to TRBJ2-1; D perhaps matches TRBD2 (5 bases). V gave up 2 bases and J gave up 8 bases, with 13 bases separating them. The germline V gene encodes CDR1 SGHTA and CDR2 FQGNSA. The CDR3 loop spans 14 amino acids. This CDR3 reads CASSLREWSDEQFF. The CDR3 DNA reads as TGTGCCAGCAGCTTAAGGGAGTGGAGCGATGAGCAGTTCTTC.

The genes are TRBV11-2 and TRBJ2-7, with D perhaps TRBD1 (6 bases). The CDR3 consists of 15 residues. Trimming removed 4 bases from V and 2 bases from J, with 15 bases in between. Germline CDR1 and CDR2: SGHAT and FQNNGV. The CDR3 nucleotides are TGTGCCAGCAGCTCCGATTCACAGGGCCCCTACGAGCAGTACTTC. It translates to CASSSDSQGPYEQYF.

The chain has TRBV6-5 and TRBJ2-3, with 7 bases lining up with TRBD1. Trimming removed 2 bases from V and 3 bases from J; junction bases left unmatched: 5. The CDR3 extends over 15 amino acids. CDR1 is MNHEY, CDR2 SVGAGI, per germline. Written as DNA, the CDR3 is TGTGCCAGCAGTTACAGACAGGGCTGGACAGATACGCAGTATTTT. Amino acids: CASSYRQGWTDTQYF.

The J gene is TRBJ2-3, the V gene TRBV6-1, with no clear D. V dropped 7 bases and J dropped 0 bases, with 8 bases sitting between them. The CDR3 covers 13 residues. Germline assignment: CDR1 MNHNS and CDR2 SASEGT. In DNA form, the CDR3 reads TGTGCCAGCAATATTATAAGCACAGATACGCAGTATTTT. It translates to CASNIISTDTQYF.

V usage is TRBV5-1 and J usage is TRBJ1-4, with D hard to call. Germline V lookup: CDR1 SGHRS, CDR2 YFSETQ. The V and J ends lost 1 base and 2 bases respectively, with 6 bases between them. The CDR3 contains 14 residues. The CDR3 DNA reads TGCGCCAGCAGCTTGATTCCGACTAATGAAAAACTGTTTTTT. This codes for CASSLIPTNEKLFF.

The rearrangement uses TRBV4-2 and TRBJ2-7, with TRBD1 identical over 10 bases. The CDR3 has 15 residues. CDR1 is LGHNA, CDR2 YNFKEQ, per germline. The junction had 2 bases not matched to a gene; V was cut back by 1 base and J by 2 bases. CDR3 region: CASSQAGQGTYEQYF. The DNA of the CDR3 is TGTGCCAGCAGCCAAGCGGGACAGGGGACCTACGAGCAGTACTTC.